These T cell receptor beta chains were read from a single sample in a study of blood T cell repertoires in COVID-19. Sequencing used immunoSEQ multiplex PCR; TCRdb keeps in-frame clones, though not all of them. This repertoire shows 150,000 or so clones, under 90% found once; its top ten account for about 19%. The sample taken for sequencing was peripheral blood. The receptor set was obtained from an elderly woman with acute or convalescent COVID-19. Both conserved end residues are part of each CDR3. The D gene is left open where the match is weak. A clone size is listed for some rows: how often the clone was seen (once, few, many), or a class if it is expanded.

J	D	V	size	CDR3	DNA
TRBJ2-7	TRBD1	TRBV27	NA	CASRPRTGENYEQYF	TGTGCCAGCAGACCCCGGACAGGGGAAAATTACGAGCAGTACTTC
TRBJ2-1	TRBD2	TRBV6-4	NA	CASSKISGLAARDTYNEQFF	TGTGCCAGCAGTAAAATATCGGGACTAGCGGCTCGCGACACCTACAATGAGCAGTTCTTC
TRBJ1-3	TRBD1	TRBV6-6	NA	CASSLGQVSGNTIYF	TGTGCCAGCAGTTTGGGACAGGTCTCTGGAAACACCATATATTTT
TRBJ2-5	TRBD2	TRBV9	NA	CASSAGTSDATQYF	TGTGCCAGCAGTGCCGGGACTAGCGATGCGACCCAGTACTTC
TRBJ1-4	TRBD1	TRBV5-1	NA	CASSRQGAPEEKLFF	TGCGCCAGCAGCAGACAGGGGGCGCCGGAAGAAAAACTGTTTTTT
TRBJ1-1	NA	TRBV25-1	NA	CASSVEMNTEAFF	TGTGCCAGCAGTGTTGAGATGAACACTGAAGCTTTCTTT
TRBJ1-3	TRBD1	TRBV6-5	NA	CASIDRAENTIYF	TGTGCCAGCATCGACAGGGCTGAAAACACCATATATTTT
TRBJ2-7	NA	TRBV2	NA	CASSWSSYEQYF	TGTGCCAGCAGTTGGAGCTCCTACGAGCAGTACTTC
TRBJ2-5	NA	TRBV6-1	NA	CASSERLGTQYF	TGTGCCAGCAGTGAGCGACTAGGGACCCAGTACTTC
TRBJ2-5	NA	TRBV11-2	NA	CASSLAGQGETQYF	TGTGCCAGCAGCTTAGCCGGCCAGGGTGAGACCCAGTACTTC
TRBJ1-1	NA	TRBV6-5	NA	CASSLHLNTEAFF	TGTGCCAGCAGTTTACACCTGAACACTGAAGCTTTCTTT
TRBJ2-3	NA	TRBV6-5	NA	CASMSTPSTDTQYF	TGTGCCAGCATGAGCACTCCTAGCACAGATACGCAGTATTTT
TRBJ2-1	NA	TRBV19	once	CASSILAYNEQFF	TGTGCCAGTAGTATCTTAGCCTACAATGAGCAGTTCTTC
TRBJ2-7	TRBD2	TRBV6-6	NA	CASRREERLAGDYEQYF	TGTGCCAGCAGACGAGAGGAGAGACTAGCGGGAGACTACGAGCAGTACTTC
TRBJ1-2	NA	TRBV7-2	NA	CASSPRREGGYTF	TGTGCCAGCAGCCCCCGCCGGGAAGGAGGCTACACCTTC
TRBJ1-1	NA	TRBV3-1/TRBV3-2	NA	CASSPLRTNTEAFF	TGTGCCAGCAGCCCACTTCGGACAAACACTGAAGCTTTCTTT
TRBJ1-1	TRBD1	TRBV30	NA	CAWSVGGTGRTEAFF	TGTGCCTGGAGTGTTGGGGGGACAGGGCGAACTGAAGCTTTCTTT
TRBJ2-5	TRBD1	TRBV10-3	once	CASGTGEGETQYF	TGTGCCAGTGGAACAGGGGAAGGTGAGACCCAGTACTTC
TRBJ1-4	TRBD1	TRBV28	NA	CASRGGDRVGEKLFF	TGTGCCAGCAGGGGTGGAGACAGGGTTGGGGAAAAACTGTTTTTT
TRBJ1-4	NA	TRBV19	NA	CASRPRDLTNEKLFF	TGTGCCAGTAGACCCCGGGACTTAACTAATGAAAAACTGTTTTTT
TRBJ2-2	TRBD2	TRBV5-6	few	CASSMSGGTGELFF	TGTGCCAGCAGCATGAGCGGGGGCACCGGGGAGCTGTTTTTT
TRBJ2-3	NA	TRBV24-1	NA	CATSDTAGPGDTQYF	TGTGCCACCAGTGATACGGCGGGGCCAGGGGATACGCAGTATTTT
TRBJ1-2	TRBD1	TRBV28	few	CASSFGDRGLVYYGYTF	TGTGCCAGCAGTTTCGGGGACAGGGGGCTTGTGTACTATGGCTACACCTTC
TRBJ1-5	NA	TRBV30	NA	CAWSAGGQFGQPQHF	TGTGCCTGGTCCGCGGGGGGGCAGTTCGGCCAGCCCCAGCATTTT
TRBJ1-5	TRBD1	TRBV4-1	NA	CASSQGTGEHNQPQHF	TGCGCCAGCAGCCAAGGGACAGGGGAGCACAATCAGCCCCAGCATTTT
TRBJ1-4	NA	TRBV19	NA	CASTERRSEKLFF	TGTGCCAGTACCGAGAGGAGATCCGAAAAACTGTTTTTT
TRBJ1-1	TRBD1	TRBV27	few	CASSPGGTEAFF	TGTGCCAGCAGTCCAGGGGGCACTGAAGCTTTCTTT
TRBJ1-2	NA	TRBV15	NA	CATSKRDTNYGYTF	TGTGCCACCAGCAAGAGGGACACTAACTATGGCTACACCTTC
TRBJ2-1	TRBD1	TRBV5-8	NA	CASSFHSTGLNEQFF	TGTGCCAGCAGCTTCCATTCGACAGGGTTGAATGAGCAGTTCTTC
TRBJ2-7	NA	TRBV7-9	NA	CASSLAGWYEQYF	TGTGCCAGCAGCTTAGCCGGTTGGTACGAGCAGTACTTC
TRBJ1-2	NA	TRBV29-1	once	CSVEDFAEVLINYGYTF	TGCAGCGTTGAAGATTTCGCCGAGGTTCTTATTAACTATGGCTACACCTTC
TRBJ2-6	TRBD2	TRBV7-2	NA	CASSSLAGVSLGANVLTF	TGTGCCAGCAGCTCCCTAGCGGGGGTCTCTCTTGGGGCCAACGTCCTGACTTTC
TRBJ1-6	TRBD1	TRBV7-9	many	CASSTTDRGYNSPLHF	TGTGCCAGCAGCACGACGGACAGGGGCTATAATTCACCCCTCCACTTT
TRBJ1-5	NA	TRBV2	NA	CASRTDFSQPQHF	TGTGCCAGCCGGACAGATTTCTCTCAGCCCCAGCATTTT
TRBJ1-4	TRBD1	TRBV5-1	few	CASSPGPGGGREKLFF	TGCGCCAGCAGCCCCGGTCCAGGGGGCGGGCGAGAAAAACTGTTTTTT
TRBJ1-1	TRBD1	TRBV6-6	NA	CASSRQGDTEAFF	TGTGCCAGCAGTCGTCAGGGGGACACTGAAGCTTTCTTT
TRBJ2-5	NA	TRBV10-3	NA	CATRKTGAKEETQYF	TGTGCCACCCGAAAAACGGGTGCCAAGGAAGAGACCCAGTACTTC
TRBJ2-5	TRBD1	TRBV19	NA	CASSIVGQGQETQYF	TGTGCCAGTAGTATCGTGGGACAGGGACAAGAGACCCAGTACTTC
TRBJ1-1	TRBD1	TRBV2	NA	CASRRDRQGLKAFF	TGTGCCAGCAGACGGGATAGACAGGGTCTTAAGGCTTTCTTT
TRBJ2-7	TRBD2	TRBV24-1	NA	CATSDSRLAAPYEQYF	TGTGCCACCAGTGATTCCAGACTAGCGGCCCCCTACGAGCAGTACTTC
TRBJ2-2	NA	TRBV10-3	NA	CAIRGDGLNTGELFF	TGTGCCATCAGGGGAGACGGGTTGAACACCGGGGAGCTGTTTTTT
TRBJ2-1	NA	TRBV14	NA	CASSETLDIYNEQFF	TGTGCCAGCAGTGAGACCCTGGACATTTACAATGAGCAGTTCTTC
TRBJ1-1	NA	TRBV5-4	NA	CASSPPNRIHDTEAFF	TGTGCCAGCAGCCCCCCGAACAGGATCCACGACACTGAAGCTTTCTTT
TRBJ1-6	NA	TRBV12-3/TRBV12-4	NA	CASSNPGGAPLHF	TGTGCCAGCAGTAACCCCGGTGGAGCCCCCCTCCACTTT